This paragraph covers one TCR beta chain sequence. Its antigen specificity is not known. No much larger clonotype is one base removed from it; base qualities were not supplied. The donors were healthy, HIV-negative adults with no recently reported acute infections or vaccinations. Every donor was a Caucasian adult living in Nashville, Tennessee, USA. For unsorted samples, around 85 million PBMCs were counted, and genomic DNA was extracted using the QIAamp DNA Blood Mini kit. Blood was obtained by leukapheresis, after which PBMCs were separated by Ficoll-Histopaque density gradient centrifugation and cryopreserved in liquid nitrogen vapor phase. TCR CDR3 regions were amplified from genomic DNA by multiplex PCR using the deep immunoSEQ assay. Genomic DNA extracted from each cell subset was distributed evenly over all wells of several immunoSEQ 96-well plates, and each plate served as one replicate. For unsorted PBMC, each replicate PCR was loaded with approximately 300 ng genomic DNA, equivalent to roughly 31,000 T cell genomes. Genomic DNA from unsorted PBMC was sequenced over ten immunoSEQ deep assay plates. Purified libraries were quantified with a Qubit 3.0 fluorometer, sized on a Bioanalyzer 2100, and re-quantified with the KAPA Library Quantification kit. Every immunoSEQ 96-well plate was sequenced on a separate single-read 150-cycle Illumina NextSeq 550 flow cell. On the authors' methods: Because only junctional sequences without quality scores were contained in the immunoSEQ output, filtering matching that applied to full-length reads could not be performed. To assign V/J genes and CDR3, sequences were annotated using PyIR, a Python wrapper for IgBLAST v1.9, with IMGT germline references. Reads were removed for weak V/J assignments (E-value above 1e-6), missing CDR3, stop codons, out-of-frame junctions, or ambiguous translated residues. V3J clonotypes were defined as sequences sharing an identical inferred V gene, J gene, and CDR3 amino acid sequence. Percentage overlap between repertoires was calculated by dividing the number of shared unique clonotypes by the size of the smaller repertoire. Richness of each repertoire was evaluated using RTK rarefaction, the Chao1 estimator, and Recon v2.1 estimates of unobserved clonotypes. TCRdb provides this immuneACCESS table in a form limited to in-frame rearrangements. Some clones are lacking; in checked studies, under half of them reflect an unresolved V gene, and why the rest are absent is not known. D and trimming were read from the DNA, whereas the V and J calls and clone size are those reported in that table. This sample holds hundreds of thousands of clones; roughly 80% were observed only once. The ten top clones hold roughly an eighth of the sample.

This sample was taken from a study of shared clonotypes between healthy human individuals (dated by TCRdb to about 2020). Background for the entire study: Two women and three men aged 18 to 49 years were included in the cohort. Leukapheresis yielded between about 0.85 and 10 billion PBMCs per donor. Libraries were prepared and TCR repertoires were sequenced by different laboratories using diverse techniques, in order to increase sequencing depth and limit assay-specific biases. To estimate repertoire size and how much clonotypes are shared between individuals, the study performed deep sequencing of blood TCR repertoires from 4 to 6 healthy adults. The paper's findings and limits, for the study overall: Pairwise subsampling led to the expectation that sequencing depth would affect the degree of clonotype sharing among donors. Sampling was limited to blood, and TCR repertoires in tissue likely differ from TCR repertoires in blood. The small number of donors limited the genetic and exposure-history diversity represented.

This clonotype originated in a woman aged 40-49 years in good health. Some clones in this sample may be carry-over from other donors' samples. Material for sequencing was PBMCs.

The CDR3 reads as follows: CASSDPSGTTNEKLFF. DNA sequence: TGTGCCAGCAGTGACCCGTCAGGGACAACTAATGAAAAACTGTTTTTT. The chain is encoded by TRBV28 joined to TRBJ1-4; perhaps TRBD1 is the D gene, with 5 bases matching. The cysteine opens and the phenylalanine closes a CDR3 of 16 amino acids. This entry keeps only the CDR3 DNA: 48 bases, framed from base 1. CDR1 and CDR2 (MDHEN, SYDVKM) derive from the germline V gene. V is shortened by 5 bases, J by 0 bases, and the region joining them spans 13 bases.